The next 16 T cell receptor beta chains were all read from a single sample in a study of T cells in Graves' hyperthyroidism and ophthalmopathy. What was amplified from RNA transcripts were TCR beta CDR3 regions. An initial round of RT-PCR targeting the TCR CDR3 relied on the HTBI primer set. TCRdb recomputed calls from the multiplex PCR reads with MiXCR, one row per CDR3 protein. The table lists hundreds of thousands of distinct CDR3 sequences, around 15% of them singletons. Sequenced: blood. The receptors shown here come from a woman in her twenties or thirties with Graves' hyperthyroidism.

This clonotype has a single count. The J gene is TRBJ2-2, the V gene TRBV7-2; D not certain. Germline CDR1 and CDR2: SGHTA and FQGNSA. V lost 5 bases, J lost 1 base, and 26 bases lay in between. This CDR3 has 20 residues. This chain's CDR3 is CASSQVGPVAREKNTGELFF. CDR3 nucleotide sequence: TGTGCCAGCAGCCAAGTCGGTCCGGTCGCCAGAGAAAAGAACACCGGGGAGCTGTTTTTT.

This clonotype occurred many times. The chain combines TRBV7-6 with TRBJ2-7; D is possibly TRBD2 (6 bases). Trimming pared 5 bases from V and 4 bases from J, leaving 18 bases between. The CDR3 runs to 15 residues. CDR1 SGHVS and CDR2 FNYEAQ come from the germline V gene. The CDR3 is CASSPYAGRPYEQYF. The CDR3 DNA sequence: TGTGCCAGCAGCCCCTACGCGGGGAGGCCGTACGAGCAGTACTTC.

There are many counts of this clonotype. V is TRBV29-1 and J is TRBJ2-7, with 12 bases matching TRBD2. Germline CDR1 is SQVTM and CDR2 is ANQGSEA. After removal of 8 bases from V and 2 bases from J, the junction contained 4 bases not matched to a gene. The CDR3 has 13 amino acids. The CDR3 here is CSTRLAGAYEQYF. CDR3 in DNA: TGCAGCACGAGACTAGCGGGGGCCTACGAGCAGTACTTC.

At least ten counts were recorded for this clonotype. This rearrangement joins TRBV30 to TRBJ2-7; D gene ambiguous. The CDR3 spans 13 residues. V lost 0 bases and J lost 4, with 10 bases in between. Germline lookup yields CDR1 GTSNPN and CDR2 SVGIG (reference sequence). Here the CDR3 reads CAWSVGSLYEQYF. The CDR3, as DNA: TGTGCCTGGAGTGTCGGTAGCTTATACGAGCAGTACTTC.

This chain joins TRBV20-1 and TRBJ1-2, with a tentative D call TRBD1 (5 bases). The CDR3 has 16 amino acids. Germline-derived CDR1 and CDR2 are DFQATT and SNEGSKA (reference sequence). V lost 2 bases and J 2 bases, leaving 18 bases between the germline ends. The CDR3 coding sequence is TGCAGTGCTAGAACCCGGGGGGAGGGTCGAAACTATGGCTACACCTTC. It encodes CSARTRGEGRNYGYTF.

This clonotype was observed a few times. This rearrangement joins TRBV6-2 or TRBV6-3 to TRBJ2-7; the match to TRBD2 covers 7 bases. Germline V CDR1 and CDR2: MNHEY, SVGEGT. Trimming at V came to 8 bases and at J to 6 bases, leaving 10 bases not matched to a gene. This CDR3 has 13 amino acids. CDR3 region: CASLPGLRGEQYF. CDR3 DNA sequence: TGTGCCAGCCTGCCGGGACTACGCGGCGAGCAGTACTTC.

This clonotype was found many times. This chain connects TRBV7-9 to TRBJ2-7; TRBD2 aligns across 9 bases. Germline V lookup: CDR1 SEHNR, CDR2 FQNEAQ (reference sequence). CDR3 size: 15 residues. V lost 1 base to trimming and J lost 8 bases; unmatched junction nucleotides: 9. Here the CDR3 reads CASSLGSAGGPKQYF. In DNA form, the CDR3 reads TGTGCCAGCAGCTTAGGGTCCGCGGGAGGGCCCAAGCAGTACTTC. Full variable domain (missing parts from reference TRBV7-9 and TRBJ2-7): DTGVSQNPRHKITKRGQNVTFRCDPISEHNRLYWYRQTLGQGPEFLTYFQNEAQLEKSRLLSDRFSAERPKGSFSTLEIQRTEQGDSAMYLCASSLGSAGGPKQYFGPGTRLTVT.

To note about this clonotype: Sequence at one end of the junction differs from germline and may be a read error. This chain connects TRBV18 to TRBJ1-4, with D possibly TRBD1 on 6 matching bases. The CDR3 consists of 15 residues. Looked up from germline, CDR1 is KGHSH and CDR2 is LQKENI. The CDR3 region has the DNA TGTGCCAGCGCACCACCGACAGGATTGGATGAAAAACTGTTTTTT. Encoded protein: CASAPPTGLDEKLFF.

This rearrangement joins TRBV19 to TRBJ2-1; 11 bases align to TRBD2. The junction had 9 bases not matched to a gene; V was cut back by 7 bases and J by 7 bases. The CDR3 consists of 15 residues. Germline V gene sequence: CDR1 LNHDA, CDR2 SQIVND (reference sequence). The CDR3 reads CASKGGTSGINEQFF. CDR3 bases: TGTGCCAGTAAAGGGGGGACTAGCGGCATTAATGAGCAGTTCTTC.

The sample holds many counts of this clonotype. The V and J genes are TRBV13 and TRBJ2-7; weak D call: TRBD2 (5 bases). Germline CDR1 PRHDT, CDR2 FYEKMQ (reference sequence). The CDR3 is 13 residues long. With 5 bases removed from V and 6 bases from J, the gap between germline ends came to 14 bases. The CDR3 bases are TGTGCCAGCAGCGGGAGAAGCCATTCCGAGCAGTACTTC. Translating it yields CASSGRSHSEQYF.

This clonotype appeared many times. The chain joins TRBV28 to TRBJ1-1, with D perhaps matching TRBD1 (6 bases). V was clipped by 6 bases and J by 3 bases, with 11 bases between them. CDR1 is MDHEN, CDR2 SYDVKM, per germline. The CDR3 contains 13 residues. CDR3 nucleotides: TGTGCCAGCAGAATACAGGGTGACACTGAAGCTTTCTTT. This gives the protein CASRIQGDTEAFF.

This clonotype was counted only a few times. The V and J genes are TRBV28 and TRBJ1-5, with no clear D. This CDR3 has 15 residues. V was pared by 6 bases and J by 0 bases, with 12 bases between. Germline V CDR1 and CDR2: MDHEN, SYDVKM. The CDR3 DNA is TGTGCCAGCAGGAGCTCGGAGGATAGCAATCAGCCCCAGCATTTT. As protein: CASRSSEDSNQPQHF.

The CDR3 region is CASSSAGLEETQYF. The CDR3 bases are TGTGCCAGCAGCTCCGCGGGTCTGGAGGAGACCCAGTACTTC. The V and J genes are TRBV7-9 and TRBJ2-5; possible D gene TRBD2, 5 bases. CDR1 SEHNR and CDR2 FQNEAQ come from the germline V gene (reference sequence). V dropped 4 bases and J dropped 5 bases, with 14 bases sitting between them. CDR3 length: 14 residues.

This clonotype was found many times. This chain connects TRBV2 to TRBJ2-3; 8 positions match TRBD2. The CDR3 extends over 13 amino acids. Germline V gives CDR1 SNHLY, CDR2 FYNNEI. The V and J ends lost 6 bases and 2 bases, in that order; junction bases with no gene match: 1. The CDR3 bases are TGTGCCAGCAGGACTAGCGACACAGATACGCAGTATTTT. Protein sequence: CASRTSDTDTQYF.

In regard to this clonotype: A read error may be the cause here, since a much bigger clone is one base away. The V gene is TRBV12-3 or TRBV12-4, the J gene TRBJ2-1; 8 bases are shared with TRBD2. The trim removed 3 bases at V and 10 bases at J, leaving 20 bases unmatched. CDR3 length: 18 amino acids. Written as DNA, the CDR3 is TGTGCCAGCAGTTTTCAACCCCTCCGGGACCGGGGGGGTCTGGAGCAGTTCTTC. Translated, it gives CASSFQPLRDRGGLEQFF.

Notes on this clonotype: This sequence may be a read error, since a much larger clone differs from it by one base. This chain connects TRBV20-1 to TRBJ2-7, with D possibly matching TRBD1 (5 bases). Germline loops: CDR1 DFQATT, CDR2 SNEGSKA (reference sequence). V was shortened by 3 bases and J by 5 bases, with 20 bases between the two germline ends. The CDR3 totals 15 residues. Here the CDR3 reads CSASRMGPFPNEQYF. As DNA, the CDR3 is TGCAGTGCTAGCCGCATGGGGCCGTTTCCCAACGAGCAGTACTTC.